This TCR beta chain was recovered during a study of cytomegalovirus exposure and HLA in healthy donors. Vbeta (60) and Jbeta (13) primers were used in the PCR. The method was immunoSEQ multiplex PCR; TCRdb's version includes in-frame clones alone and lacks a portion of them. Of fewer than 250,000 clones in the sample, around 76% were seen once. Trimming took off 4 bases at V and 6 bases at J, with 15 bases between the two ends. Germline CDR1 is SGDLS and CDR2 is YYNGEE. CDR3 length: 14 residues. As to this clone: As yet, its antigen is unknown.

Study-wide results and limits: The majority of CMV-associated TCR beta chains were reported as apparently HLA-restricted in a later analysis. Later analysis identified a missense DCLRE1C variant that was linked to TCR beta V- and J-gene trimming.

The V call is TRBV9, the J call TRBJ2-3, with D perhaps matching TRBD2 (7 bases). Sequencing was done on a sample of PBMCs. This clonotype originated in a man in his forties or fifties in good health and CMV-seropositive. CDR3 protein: CASSLGGAWDTQYF. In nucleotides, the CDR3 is TGTGCCAGCAGCCTTGGGGGGGCCTGGGATACGCAGTATTTT.